One and the same sample provided the 21 T cell receptor beta chains below, sequenced in a study of blood T cell repertoires in COVID-19. Produced via immunoSEQ multiplex PCR; TCRdb's table is partial and in-frame only. The sample lists some 110,000 clones, roughly 82% occurring once. Sequencing was performed on peripheral blood. These receptors were collected from a man in his 60s with acute or convalescent COVID-19.

V gene TRBV28 combines with J gene TRBJ1-1; possibly TRBD1 for D (6 bases). V was shortened by 5 bases and J by 1 base, with 20 bases between the two germline ends. The CDR3 has 17 residues. The germline CDR1 and CDR2 sequences are MDHEN and SYDVKM. The CDR3 coding sequence is TGTGCCAGCAGTACTAATCCGGGACACTCGGCGAACACTGAAGCTTTCTTT. This translates into CASSTNPGHSANTEAFF.

V usage is TRBV6-5 and J usage is TRBJ2-7, with 8 bases matching TRBD2. Trimming at V came to 6 bases and at J to 2 bases, leaving 6 bases not matched to a gene. The CDR3 runs 14 residues. The germline CDR1 and CDR2 sequences are MNHEY and SVGAGI. Here the CDR3 reads CASSATGGTYEQYF. DNA for the CDR3: TGTGCCAGCAGCGCCACGGGGGGGACCTACGAGCAGTACTTC.

The rearrangement links TRBV30 to TRBJ1-1; 9 bases map to TRBD1. J was trimmed by 4 bases and V by 1 base; bases with no gene match: 7. Germline V lookup: CDR1 GTSNPN, CDR2 SVGIG (reference sequence). The CDR3 spans 15 residues. CDR3 DNA: TGTGCCTGGAGTGGTTGGGGACAGGGAGCCACTGAAGCTTTCTTT. Residues: CAWSGWGQGATEAFF.

This rearrangement joins TRBV28 to TRBJ2-7, with 9 bases fitting TRBD2. This CDR3 contains 15 residues. The V gene's germline CDR1 is MDHEN and CDR2 SYDVKM. The V and J ends lost 6 bases and 3 bases, in that order; junction bases with no gene match: 9. CDR3 coding DNA: TGTGCCAGCAGCCAGGGAAGCGGGGGGCTCTACGAGCAGTACTTC. It encodes CASSQGSGGLYEQYF.

The chain links TRBV19 to TRBJ1-1; D is ambiguous. Trimming removed 4 bases at V and 0 bases at J, with 9 bases between. The CDR3 is made up of 14 amino acids. CDR1 LNHDA and CDR2 SQIVND come from the germline V gene (reference sequence). The CDR3 protein is CASSTKLLNTEAFF. The CDR3 DNA reads as TGTGCCAGTAGTACAAAGCTACTGAACACTGAAGCTTTCTTT.

The J gene is TRBJ2-7, the V gene TRBV9; 9 nucleotides agree with TRBD1. The germline V gene has CDR1 SGDLS and CDR2 YYNGEE. This CDR3 has 13 amino acids. With V trimmed by 4 bases and J by 7 bases, 6 bases remained unmatched. CDR3 region: CASSPRTGEEQYF. In DNA, the CDR3 is TGTGCCAGCAGCCCTCGGACAGGGGAAGAGCAGTACTTC. The variable domain in full, with the rest retrieved from reference TRBV9 and TRBJ2-7, is DSGVTQTPKHLITATGQRVTLRCSPRSGDLSVYWYQQSLDQGLQFLIQYYNGEERAKGNILERFSAQQFPDLHSELNLSSLELGDSALYFCASSPRTGEEQYFGPGTRLTVT.

About this clone itself: The junction shows a germline mismatch at one end, possibly a read error. The chain is built from TRBV5-1 and TRBJ1-1, with D perhaps TRBD1 (5 bases). Germline values: CDR1 SGHRS, CDR2 YFSETQ. The CDR3 contains 14 residues. This CDR3 is CASSAGRWNPEAFF. The CDR3 coding sequence is TGCGCCAGCAGCGCGGGACGGTGGAACCCTGAAGCTTTCTTT.

The CDR3 sequence is CASSERGGNTEAFF. Written as DNA, the CDR3 is TGTGCCAGCAGTGAAAGGGGTGGGAACACTGAAGCTTTCTTT. The rearrangement joins TRBV25-1 to TRBJ1-1; weak D call: TRBD1 (5 bases). V was trimmed by 2 bases and J by 1 base, leaving 8 bases between them. This CDR3 is built from 14 residues. The germline V gene has CDR1 MGHDK and CDR2 SYGVNS.

The chain uses TRBV7-2 and TRBJ1-1, with 8 bases fitting TRBD1. This CDR3 is built from 15 residues. Trimming cost V 1 base and J 0 bases; bases outside gene matches: 1. Per the germline V gene, CDR1 is SGHTA and CDR2 is FQGNSA. In DNA, the CDR3 is TGTGCCAGCAGCTTAGGGACAGGGATGAACACTGAAGCTTTCTTT. This codes for CASSLGTGMNTEAFF.

V and J are TRBV5-6 and TRBJ2-1, with 10 bases fitting TRBD1. The CDR3 totals 15 residues. V lost 7 bases and J lost 2; bases outside the gene matches: 6. CDR1 and CDR2 (germline): SGHDT, YYEEEE. CDR3 sequence (DNA): TGTGCCAGCGAGTCAGGGACAGGGGCCTACAATGAGCAGTTCTTC. As protein: CASESGTGAYNEQFF. Full variable domain (missing parts from reference TRBV5-6 and TRBJ2-1): DAGVTQSPTHLIKTRGQQVTLRCSPKSGHDTVSWYQQALGQGPQFIFQYYEEEERQRGNFPDRFSGHQFPNYSSELNVNALLLGDSALYLCASESGTGAYNEQFFGPGTRLTVL.

This clone was detected only a few times. The chain is built from TRBV6-6 and TRBJ2-7; TRBD2 matches 9 bases. J gave up 7 bases and V 0 bases, and 7 bases lay outside the gene matches. From germline, CDR1 is MNHNY and CDR2 SVGAGI (reference sequence). The CDR3 totals 15 residues. The CDR3 region is CASSYSAGGPGEQYF. The CDR3 bases are TGTGCCAGCAGTTACTCGGCGGGAGGGCCGGGGGAGCAGTACTTC.

This chain uses TRBV15 with TRBJ1-6, with no clear D. There are 14 residues in the CDR3. V gave up 3 bases and J gave up 9 bases, with 12 bases separating them. CDR1 and CDR2 from the germline V gene are LNHNV and YYDKDF (reference sequence). The CDR3 nucleotides read TGTGCCACCAGCAGCCCTACAGCCGGTTCACCCCTCCACTTT. It encodes CATSSPTAGSPLHF.

CDR3 nucleotide sequence: TGTGCCAGCAGCCAAGGACTAGTGGGATACGAGCAGTACTTC. It yields the protein CASSQGLVGYEQYF. This sequence joins TRBV14 and TRBJ2-7; the D gene is possibly TRBD2 (6 bases). The CDR3 spans 14 residues. Trimming took off 1 base at V and 4 bases at J, with 11 bases between the two ends. Germline CDR1 reads SGHDN; CDR2 reads FVKESK.

The genes are TRBV19 and TRBJ1-2, with 7 bases matching TRBD1. CDR1 LNHDA and CDR2 SQIVND come from the germline V gene (reference sequence). V shed 4 bases and J 5 bases; nucleotides not matched to a gene: 7. The CDR3 runs 14 residues. The CDR3 spells CASSTHGTVYGYTF. Here the CDR3 DNA reads TGTGCCAGTAGTACTCACGGGACAGTTTATGGCTACACCTTC.

The V gene is TRBV24-1, the J gene TRBJ2-3; a possible D gene is TRBD1 (5 bases). V lost 3 bases, J lost 4 bases, and 13 bases lay in between. The CDR3 runs to 15 residues. Germline CDR1 KGHDR, CDR2 SFDVKD. CDR3 nucleotides: TGTGCCACCAGTGATCTGCAGGGCAGTGCAGATACGCAGTATTTT. Its protein product is CATSDLQGSADTQYF.

The chain links TRBV2 to TRBJ1-1; possibly TRBD1 for D (6 bases). The CDR3 extends over 14 amino acids. V lost 4 bases, J lost 5 bases, and 14 bases lay in between. Germline lookup yields CDR1 SNHLY and CDR2 FYNNEI. The CDR3 nucleotides are TGTGCCAGCAGTGTCTTGGGGGCGAAGACTGAAGCTTTCTTT. Protein sequence: CASSVLGAKTEAFF.

The chain couples TRBV6-5 to TRBJ2-7, with D possibly being TRBD1 (6 bases). Germline V gene data show CDR1 as MNHEY and CDR2 as SVGAGI. The CDR3 length is 12 residues. Trimming stripped 6 bases from V and 9 bases from J, with 15 bases between. The CDR3 loop is CASSQLQGPQYF. CDR3 coding DNA: TGTGCCAGCAGCCAACTACAGGGTCCGCAGTACTTC.

The chain combines TRBV3-1 (or the pseudogene TRBV3-2) with TRBJ1-5; a possible D gene is TRBD1 (6 bases). The CDR3 contains 15 residues. Germline-derived CDR1 and CDR2 are LGHDT and YNNKEL (reference sequence). The V and J ends lost 2 bases and 3 bases respectively, with 11 bases between them. CDR3 sequence: CASSQTGTTNQPQHF. CDR3 DNA sequence: TGTGCCAGCAGCCAAACAGGGACTACCAATCAGCCCCAGCATTTT.

The gene calls are TRBV12-3 or TRBV12-4 and TRBJ1-1; D is uncertain. The CDR3 runs 13 residues. V lost 6 bases and J lost 5, with 13 bases in between. Written as DNA, the CDR3 is TGTGCCAGCAGCCCTATCAGCAGGACTGAAGCTTTCTTT. This translates into CASSPISRTEAFF.

This clone was found once. The J gene is TRBJ2-1, the V gene TRBV4-1, with TRBD2 identical over 7 bases. Germline values: CDR1 MGHRA, CDR2 YSYEKL. V lost 1 base to trimming and J lost 8 bases; unmatched junction nucleotides: 14. The CDR3 sequence is 17 residues long. The chain's CDR3 is CASSQGAGAGEIYEQFF. The CDR3 region has the DNA TGCGCCAGCAGCCAAGGGGCCGGGGCGGGAGAAATTTATGAGCAGTTCTTC.

The chain recombines TRBV27 with TRBJ1-5; 7 nucleotides match TRBD1. The CDR3 is 15 residues long. CDR1 and CDR2 from the germline V gene are MNHEY and SMNVEV (reference sequence). The ends lost 5 bases at V and 2 bases at J; junction bases unmatched: 6. CDR3 nucleotide sequence: TGTGCCAGCAGTCGCGGACAGGATGGCAATCAGCCCCAGCATTTT. It codes for CASSRGQDGNQPQHF.